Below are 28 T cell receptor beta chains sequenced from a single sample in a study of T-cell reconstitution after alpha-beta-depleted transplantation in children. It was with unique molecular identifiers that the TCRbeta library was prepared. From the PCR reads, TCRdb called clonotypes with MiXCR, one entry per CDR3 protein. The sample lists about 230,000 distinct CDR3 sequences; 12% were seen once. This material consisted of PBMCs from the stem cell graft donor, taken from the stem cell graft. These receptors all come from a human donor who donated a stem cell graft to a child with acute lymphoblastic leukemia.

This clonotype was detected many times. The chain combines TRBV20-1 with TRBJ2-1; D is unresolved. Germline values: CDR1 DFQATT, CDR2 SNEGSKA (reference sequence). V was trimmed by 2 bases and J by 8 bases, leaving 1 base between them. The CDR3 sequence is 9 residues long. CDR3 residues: CSARYEQFF. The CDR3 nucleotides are TGCAGTGCTAGATATGAGCAGTTCTTC.

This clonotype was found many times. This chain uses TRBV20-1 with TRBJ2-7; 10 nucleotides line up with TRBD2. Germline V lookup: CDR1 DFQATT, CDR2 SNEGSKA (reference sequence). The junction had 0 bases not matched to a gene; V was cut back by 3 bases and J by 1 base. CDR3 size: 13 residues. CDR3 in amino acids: CSARTSGSYEQYF. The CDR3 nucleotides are TGCAGTGCTAGGACTAGCGGGTCCTACGAGCAGTACTTC.

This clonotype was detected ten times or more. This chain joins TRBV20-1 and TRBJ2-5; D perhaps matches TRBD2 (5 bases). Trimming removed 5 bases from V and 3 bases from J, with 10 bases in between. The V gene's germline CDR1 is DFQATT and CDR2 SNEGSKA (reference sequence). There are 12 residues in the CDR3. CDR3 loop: CSAPLLEETQYF. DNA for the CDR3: TGCAGTGCTCCCCTACTAGAAGAGACCCAGTACTTC.

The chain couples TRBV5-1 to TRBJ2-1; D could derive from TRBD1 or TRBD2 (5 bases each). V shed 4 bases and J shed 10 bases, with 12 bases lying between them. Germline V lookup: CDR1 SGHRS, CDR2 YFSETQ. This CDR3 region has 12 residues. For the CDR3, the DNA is TGCGCCAGCAGCCCCGGGGCATTAGAGCAGTTCTTC. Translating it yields CASSPGALEQFF.

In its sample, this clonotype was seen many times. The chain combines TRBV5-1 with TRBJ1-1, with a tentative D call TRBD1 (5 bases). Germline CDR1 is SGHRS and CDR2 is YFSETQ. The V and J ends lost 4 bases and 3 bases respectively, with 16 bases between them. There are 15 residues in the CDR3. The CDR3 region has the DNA TGCGCCAGCAGCCATTTCTGGCGGGGGGACACTGAAGCTTTCTTT. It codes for CASSHFWRGDTEAFF.

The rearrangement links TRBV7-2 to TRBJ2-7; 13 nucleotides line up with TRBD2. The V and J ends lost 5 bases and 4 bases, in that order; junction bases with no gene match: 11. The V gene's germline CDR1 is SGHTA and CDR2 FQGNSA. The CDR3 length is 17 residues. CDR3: CASSPKALAGGYYEQYF. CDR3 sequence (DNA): TGTGCCAGCAGCCCTAAGGCACTAGCGGGAGGGTATTACGAGCAGTACTTC. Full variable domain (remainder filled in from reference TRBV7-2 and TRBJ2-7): GAGVSQSPSNKVTEKGKDVELRCDPISGHTALYWYRQSLGQGLEFLIYFQGNSAPDKSGLPSDRFSAERTGGSVSTLTIQRTQQEDSAVYLCASSPKALAGGYYEQYFGPGTRLTVT.

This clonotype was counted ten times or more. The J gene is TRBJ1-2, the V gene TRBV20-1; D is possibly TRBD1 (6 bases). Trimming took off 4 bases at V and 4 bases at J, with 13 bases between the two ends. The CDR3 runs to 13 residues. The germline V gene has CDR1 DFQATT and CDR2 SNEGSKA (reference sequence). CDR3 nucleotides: TGCAGTGCTAAAAGGACAGAAGTCTATGGCTACACCTTC. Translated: CSAKRTEVYGYTF.

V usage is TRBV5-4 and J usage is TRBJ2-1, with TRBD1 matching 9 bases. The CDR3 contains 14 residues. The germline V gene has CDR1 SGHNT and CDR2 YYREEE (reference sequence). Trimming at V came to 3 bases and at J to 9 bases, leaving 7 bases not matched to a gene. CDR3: CASSSPGQGVEQFF. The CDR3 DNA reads TGTGCCAGCAGCTCCCCGGGACAGGGTGTTGAGCAGTTCTTC.

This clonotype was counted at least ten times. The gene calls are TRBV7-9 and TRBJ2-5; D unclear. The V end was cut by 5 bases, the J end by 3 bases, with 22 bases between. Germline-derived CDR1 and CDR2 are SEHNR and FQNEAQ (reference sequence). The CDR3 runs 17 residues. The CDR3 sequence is CASSLLVGPRKKETQYF. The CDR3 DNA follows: TGTGCCAGCAGCCTGCTGGTCGGACCGCGAAAAAAAGAGACCCAGTACTTC.

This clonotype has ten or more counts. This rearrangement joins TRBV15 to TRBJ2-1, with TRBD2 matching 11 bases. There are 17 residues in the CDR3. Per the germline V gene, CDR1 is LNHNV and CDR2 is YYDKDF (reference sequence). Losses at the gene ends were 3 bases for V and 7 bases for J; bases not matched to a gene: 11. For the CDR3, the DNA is TGTGCCACCAGCAGTGAGGCTAGCGGGAGGTTGGGGAATGAGCAGTTCTTC. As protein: CATSSEASGRLGNEQFF.

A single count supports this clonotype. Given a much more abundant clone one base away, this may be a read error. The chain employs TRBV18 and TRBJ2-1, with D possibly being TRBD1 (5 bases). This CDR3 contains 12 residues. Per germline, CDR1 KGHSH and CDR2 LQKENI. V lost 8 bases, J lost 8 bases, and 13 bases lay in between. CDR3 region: CASTSRGDEQFF. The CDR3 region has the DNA TGTGCCAGCACATCTAGGGGCGATGAGCAGTTCTTC. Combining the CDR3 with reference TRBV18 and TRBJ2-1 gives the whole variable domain NAGVMQNPRHLVRRRGQEARLRCSPMKGHSHVYWYRQLPEEGLKFMVYLQKENIIDESGMPKERFSAEFPKEGPSILRIQQVVRGDSAAYFCASTSRGDEQFFGPGTRLTVL.

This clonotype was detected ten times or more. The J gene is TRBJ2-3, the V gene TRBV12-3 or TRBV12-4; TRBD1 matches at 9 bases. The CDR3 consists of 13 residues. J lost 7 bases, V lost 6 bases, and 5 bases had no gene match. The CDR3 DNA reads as TGTGCCAGCAGCTTGGACAGGGGATATACGCAGTATTTT. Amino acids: CASSLDRGYTQYF.

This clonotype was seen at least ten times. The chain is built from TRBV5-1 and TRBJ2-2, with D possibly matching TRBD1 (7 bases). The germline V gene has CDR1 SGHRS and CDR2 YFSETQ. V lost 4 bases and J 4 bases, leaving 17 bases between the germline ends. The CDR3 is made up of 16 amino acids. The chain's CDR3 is CASSLTHRGGTGELFF. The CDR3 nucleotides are TGCGCCAGCAGCCTTACTCACAGGGGAGGCACCGGGGAGCTGTTTTTT.

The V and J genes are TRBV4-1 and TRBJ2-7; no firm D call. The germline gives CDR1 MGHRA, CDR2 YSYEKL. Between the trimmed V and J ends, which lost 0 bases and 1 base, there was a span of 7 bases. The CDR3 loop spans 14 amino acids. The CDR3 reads CASSQDSGSYEQYV. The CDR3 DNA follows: TGCGCCAGCAGCCAAGACTCGGGTTCCTACGAGCAGTACGTC.

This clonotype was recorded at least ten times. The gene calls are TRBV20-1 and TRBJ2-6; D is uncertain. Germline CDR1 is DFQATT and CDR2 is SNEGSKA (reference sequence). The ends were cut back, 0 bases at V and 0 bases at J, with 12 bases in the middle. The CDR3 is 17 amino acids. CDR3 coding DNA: TGCAGTGCTAGAGATTCGACCGCAAGCTCTGGGGCCAACGTCCTGACTTTC. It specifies CSARDSTASSGANVLTF.

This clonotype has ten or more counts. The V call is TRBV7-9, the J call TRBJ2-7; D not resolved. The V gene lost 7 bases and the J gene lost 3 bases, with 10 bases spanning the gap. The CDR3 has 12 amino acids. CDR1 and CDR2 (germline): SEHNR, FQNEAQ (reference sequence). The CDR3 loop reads CASTGTDYEQYF. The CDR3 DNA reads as TGTGCCAGCACCGGAACGGACTACGAGCAGTACTTC.

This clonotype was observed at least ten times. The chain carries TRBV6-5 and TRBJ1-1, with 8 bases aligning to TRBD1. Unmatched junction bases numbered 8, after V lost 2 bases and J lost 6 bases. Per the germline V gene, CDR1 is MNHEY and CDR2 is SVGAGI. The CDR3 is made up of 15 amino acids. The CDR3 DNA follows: TGTGCCAGCAGTTACGGAGCTCCGACAGGGGCTGAAGCTTTCTTT. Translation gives CASSYGAPTGAEAFF.

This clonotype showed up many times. In nucleotides, the CDR3 is TGCAGTGCTAGCAGCGACAGGGGTTCCCAAGAGACCCAGTACTTC. Protein: CSASSDRGSQETQYF. The chain joins TRBV20-1 to TRBJ2-5; 8 positions agree with TRBD1. The CDR3 length is 15 residues. V lost 3 bases to trimming and J lost 1 base; unmatched junction nucleotides: 7. Per germline, CDR1 DFQATT and CDR2 SNEGSKA (reference sequence).

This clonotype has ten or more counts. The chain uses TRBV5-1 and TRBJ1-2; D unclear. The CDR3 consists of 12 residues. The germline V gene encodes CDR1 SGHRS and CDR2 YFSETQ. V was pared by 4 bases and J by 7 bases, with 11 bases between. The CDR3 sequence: CASSPGGGGYTF. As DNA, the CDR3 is TGCGCCAGCAGCCCTGGTGGTGGTGGCTACACCTTC. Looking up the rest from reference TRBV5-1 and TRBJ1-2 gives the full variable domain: KAGVTQTPRYLIKTRGQQVTLSCSPISGHRSVSWYQQTPGQGLQFLFEYFSETQRNKGNFPGRFSGRQFSNSRSEMNVSTLELGDSALYLCASSPGGGGYTFGSGTRLTVV.

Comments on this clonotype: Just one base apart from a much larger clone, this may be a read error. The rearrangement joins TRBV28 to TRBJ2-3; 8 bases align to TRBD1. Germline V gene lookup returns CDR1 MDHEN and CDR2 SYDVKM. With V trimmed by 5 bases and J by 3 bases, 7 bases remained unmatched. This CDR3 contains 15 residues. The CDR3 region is CASSGRGQSTDTQYF. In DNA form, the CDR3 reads TGTGCCAGCAGTGGCAGGGGGCAGTCAACAGATACGCAGTATTTT.

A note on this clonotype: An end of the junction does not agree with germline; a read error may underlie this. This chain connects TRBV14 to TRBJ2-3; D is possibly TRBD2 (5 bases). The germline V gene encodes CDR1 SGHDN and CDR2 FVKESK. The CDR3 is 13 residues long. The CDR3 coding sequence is TGTGCCACCAGCCGGACCGGGGAAGATACGCAGTATTTT. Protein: CATSRTGEDTQYF. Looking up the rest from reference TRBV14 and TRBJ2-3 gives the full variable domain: EAGVTQFPSHSVIEKGQTVTLRCDPISGHDNLYWYRRVMGKEIKFLLHFVKESKQDESGMPNNRFLAERTGGTYSTLKVQPAELEDSGVYFCATSRTGEDTQYFGPGTRLTVL.

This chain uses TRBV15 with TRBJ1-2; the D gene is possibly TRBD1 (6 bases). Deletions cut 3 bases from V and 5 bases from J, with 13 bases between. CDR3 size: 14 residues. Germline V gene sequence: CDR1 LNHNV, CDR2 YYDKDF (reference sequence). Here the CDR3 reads CATSRGTGLYGYTF. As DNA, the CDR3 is TGTGCCACCAGCAGGGGCACAGGGTTGTATGGCTACACCTTC.

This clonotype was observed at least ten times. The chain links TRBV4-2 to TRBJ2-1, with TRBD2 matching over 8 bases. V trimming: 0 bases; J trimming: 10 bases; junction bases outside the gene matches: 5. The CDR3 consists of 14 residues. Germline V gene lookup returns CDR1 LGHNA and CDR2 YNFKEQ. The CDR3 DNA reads TGTGCCAGCAGCCAAGAAAAGGGACTAGACGAGCAGTTCTTC. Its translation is CASSQEKGLDEQFF.

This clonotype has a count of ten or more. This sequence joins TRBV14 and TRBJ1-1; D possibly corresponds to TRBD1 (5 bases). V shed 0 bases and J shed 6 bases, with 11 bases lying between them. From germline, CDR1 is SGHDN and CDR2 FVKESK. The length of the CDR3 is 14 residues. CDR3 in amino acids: CASSQDWGFSEAFF. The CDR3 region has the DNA TGTGCCAGCAGCCAAGATTGGGGGTTTTCTGAAGCTTTCTTT. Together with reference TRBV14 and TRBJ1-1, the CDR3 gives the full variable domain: EAGVTQFPSHSVIEKGQTVTLRCDPISGHDNLYWYRRVMGKEIKFLLHFVKESKQDESGMPNNRFLAERTGGTYSTLKVQPAELEDSGVYFCASSQDWGFSEAFFGQGTRLTVV.

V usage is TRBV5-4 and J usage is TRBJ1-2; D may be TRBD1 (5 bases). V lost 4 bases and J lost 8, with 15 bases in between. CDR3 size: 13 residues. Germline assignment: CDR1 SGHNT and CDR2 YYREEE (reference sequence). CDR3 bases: TGTGCCAGCAGCCTAAGGGGTGGTGACGGCTACACCTTC. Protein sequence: CASSLRGGDGYTF.

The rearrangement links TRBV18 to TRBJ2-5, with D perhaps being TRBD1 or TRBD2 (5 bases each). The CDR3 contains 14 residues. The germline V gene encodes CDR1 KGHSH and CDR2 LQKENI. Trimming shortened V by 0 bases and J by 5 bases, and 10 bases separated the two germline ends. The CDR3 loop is CASSPPRVAETQYF. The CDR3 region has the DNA TGTGCCAGCTCACCACCCAGGGTAGCGGAGACCCAGTACTTC.

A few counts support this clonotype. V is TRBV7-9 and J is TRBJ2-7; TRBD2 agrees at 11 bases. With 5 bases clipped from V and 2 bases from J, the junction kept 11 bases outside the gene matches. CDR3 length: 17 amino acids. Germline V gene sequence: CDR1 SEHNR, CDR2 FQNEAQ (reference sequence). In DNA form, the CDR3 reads TGTGCCAGCAGCGTTCGGGTAGCGGGAGGGCCCGCCTACGAGCAGTACTTC. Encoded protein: CASSVRVAGGPAYEQYF.

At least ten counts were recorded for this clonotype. The CDR3 sequence: CASSRTALGFEEAFF. The CDR3 DNA sequence: TGTGCCAGCAGCCGGACAGCCCTGGGGTTTGAGGAAGCTTTCTTT. V usage is TRBV7-2 and J usage is TRBJ1-1, with TRBD1 as a possible D gene (6 bases). The V gene's germline CDR1 is SGHTA and CDR2 FQGNSA. The CDR3 has 15 residues. The V gene lost 5 bases and the J gene lost 8 bases, with 21 bases spanning the gap.